Described below is a single TCR beta chain sequence and its context. The antigen is not known. The CDR3 is made up of 13 amino acids. The V gene's germline CDR1 is MNHEY and CDR2 SMNVEV (reference sequence). Trimming took off 6 bases at V and 6 bases at J, with 12 bases between the two ends. Profiling relied on immunoSEQ multiplex PCR, and the TCRdb table lists in-frame clones only, not all of them. This sample has about 90,000 clones; roughly 89% occur once, and the top ten carry approximately 5.2%. The data originate from a study of T cell responses to AZD1222 COVID-19 vaccine. Regarding the study as a whole: Baseline seropositives among AZD1222 recipients totaled only 5 to 7.

The gene calls are TRBV27 and TRBJ2-1, with D perhaps given as TRBD1 or TRBD2 (5 bases each). The sequences come from peripheral blood, collected on day 0 of MenACWY control vaccination. The TCR comes from an adult in good health. The CDR3 sequence: CASRVGASNEQFF. DNA for the CDR3: TGTGCCAGCAGGGTCGGGGCCAGCAATGAGCAGTTCTTC.